Presented here are 2 T cell receptor beta chains from one specimen sequenced in a study of T cells expressing NK-cell markers. TCRdb re-called the 5' RACE reads and gives one entry per CDR3 protein, without DNA. Its listing shows roughly 420,000 distinct CDR3 sequences. The sequenced sample was blood T cells: a sorted CD56 or NKG2C T cell subset, CD4+ or CD8+ T cells, or bulk PBMC T cells (not recorded which). The receptors derive from a woman aged 18 to 69 in good health.

The chain couples TRBV5-1 to TRBJ1-2; TCRdb's D call, TRBD1, is unchecked because there is no DNA. Germline CDR1 reads SGHRS; CDR2 reads YFSETQ. The CDR3 is 15 amino acids. This CDR3 is CASSPGAGAYYGYTF.

This chain uses TRBV20-1 with TRBJ1-6; TCRdb designates TRBD1, a call that cannot be tested without DNA. This CDR3 is built from 16 residues. Looked up from germline, CDR1 is DFQATT and CDR2 is SNEGSKA (reference sequence). The CDR3 protein is CSARPTLTGNNSPLHF.